This TCR beta chain was documented in a study of radiation and T cells in renal cell carcinoma. In the study overall: Nephrectomy followed 15 Gy stereotactic body radiation by 4 weeks. Study results and caveats: From baseline, blood top tumor clonotypes peaked at 2 weeks post-radiation.

A remark on this clone: Its specificity is unknown.

TCRdb's table, derived via immunoSEQ multiplex PCR, lists solely in-frame clones and lacks some. The sample includes some 130,000 clones, more than 75% seen only once; the top ten take more than 5%. Sample time point: blood 2 weeks post-SBRT. The treatment here: 15 Gy SBRT to primary tumor, nephrectomy 4 weeks later. The CDR3 has 15 residues. Germline V lookup: CDR1 MNHEY, CDR2 SVGAGI. J gave up 2 bases and V 8 bases, and 8 bases lay outside the gene matches. The material sequenced was blood, taken from a patient whose treatment included radiotherapy and nephrectomy. The rearrangement uses TRBV6-5 and TRBJ2-7; 11 positions match TRBD2. The sequence was obtained from a woman aged 70-85 years with renal cell carcinoma. The CDR3 bases are TGTGCCAGCCATAGATCTAGCGGGGGGCCCTACGAGCAGTACTTC. As protein: CASHRSSGGPYEQYF.